The rows below give T cell receptor beta chains drawn from one sample of a study of blood T cell repertoires in COVID-19. The method was immunoSEQ multiplex PCR; TCRdb's version includes in-frame clones alone and lacks a portion of them. This sample has 55,000 to 75,000 clones, with 86% found just once. The specimen was peripheral blood. The source is a man aged 45 to 65 with acute or convalescent COVID-19. CDR3s include the opening cysteine and the closing phenylalanine or tryptophan. A D gene is named only where the DNA matches it firmly. A row's size may be missing; if present it is once, few, many or a size class.

clone_size j_call d_call v_call cdr3_aa cdr3_nt
. TRBJ2-2 TRBD1 TRBV3-1/TRBV3-2 CASSQDDRGIANTGELFF TGTGCCAGCAGCCAAGACGACAGGGGTATCGCGAACACCGGGGAGCTGTTTTTT
once TRBJ2-5 TRBD2 TRBV5-1 CASSLAGRGGETQYF TGCGCCAGCAGCTTGGCGGGGAGGGGTGGAGAGACCCAGTACTTC
once TRBJ1-1 . TRBV7-3 CASSLQQGMNTEAFF TGTGCCAGCAGCCTCCAACAGGGAATGAACACTGAAGCTTTCTTT
. TRBJ1-2 TRBD1 TRBV25-1 CASREDRGYGYTF TGTGCCAGCAGAGAAGACAGGGGCTATGGCTACACCTTC
. TRBJ2-2 TRBD1 TRBV28 CASSSGQVGTGELFF TGTGCCAGCAGTTCCGGACAGGTGGGGACCGGGGAGCTGTTTTTT
few TRBJ1-1 . TRBV11-3 CASSFKLNTEAFF TGTGCCAGCAGCTTTAAATTGAACACTGAAGCTTTCTTT
. TRBJ1-5 . TRBV6-2/TRBV6-3 CASSYDTENQPQHF TGTGCCAGCAGTTACGATACAGAAAATCAGCCCCAGCATTTT
. TRBJ2-3 TRBD2 TRBV13 CASSKRTSGNTDTQYF TGTGCCAGCAGCAAGCGGACTAGCGGGAACACAGATACGCAGTATTTT
. TRBJ2-1 . TRBV12-3/TRBV12-4 CASRLSSYNEQFF TGTGCCAGCAGACTGAGCTCCTACAATGAGCAGTTCTTC
. TRBJ1-2 . TRBV29-1 CSVGGLGRRGGYTF TGCAGCGTTGGGGGGCTCGGCCGCCGTGGCGGCTACACCTTC
. TRBJ2-1 TRBD2 TRBV9 CASSVASGTYNEQFF TGTGCCAGCAGCGTCGCTAGCGGAACCTACAATGAGCAGTTCTTC
. TRBJ1-1 . TRBV5-1 CASSLSKNTEAFF TGCGCCAGCAGCTTGTCCAAGAACACTGAAGCTTTCTTT
. TRBJ2-4 TRBD1 TRBV5-1 CASSPGQTSFNIQYF TGCGCCAGCAGCCCGGGACAGACCTCATTCAACATTCAGTACTTC
. TRBJ1-2 . TRBV2 CASSDSLDYGYTF TGTGCCAGCAGCGACAGTTTAGACTATGGCTACACCTTC
. TRBJ2-7 . TRBV6-5 CASRSGARTYEQYF TGTGCCAGCAGATCCGGTGCCCGTACCTACGAGCAGTACTTC
. TRBJ2-7 . TRBV12-5 CASGLVQGNYEQYF TGTGCTAGTGGTTTGGTCCAGGGAAACTACGAGCAGTACTTC
once TRBJ2-2 . TRBV27 CASSLVLLNTGELFF TGTGCCAGCAGTTTAGTACTACTGAACACCGGGGAGCTGTTTTTT
. TRBJ2-7 . TRBV28 CASSDSSLREQYF TGTGCCAGCAGTGACTCCTCCTTGAGGGAGCAGTACTTC
. TRBJ2-5 . TRBV18 CASSRAPGVETQYF TGTGCCAGCTCACGGGCCCCAGGGGTAGAGACCCAGTACTTC
few TRBJ1-4 . TRBV30 CAWSGATPRMRELFF TGTGCCTGGAGTGGCGCCACCCCCAGAATGCGGGAACTGTTTTTT
. TRBJ2-2 TRBD1 TRBV5-1 CASSLAGQGAIAGELFF TGCGCCAGCAGCTTGGCCGGACAGGGGGCTATCGCCGGGGAGCTGTTTTTT
. TRBJ2-6 . TRBV19 CASSLKGLSGANVLTF TGTGCCAGTAGTCTTAAGGGACTCTCTGGGGCCAACGTCCTGACTTTC